This T cell receptor (beta chain) stems from a study of T-cell reconstitution after alpha-beta-depleted transplantation in children. Study-wide results and limits: It was newly produced T cells that mostly accounted for T-cell counts and diversity one year after transplant. Surviving recipient T cells and intrathymic progenitors accounted for some patients' high TCRbeta diversity at day 60. Several hundred expanded graft clones reportedly supplied alpha-beta T cells about two months after transplant.

CDR1 is SGHRS and CDR2 is YFSETQ in the germline V gene. The CDR3 is 13 residues long. Trimming pared 9 bases from V and 0 bases from J, leaving 10 bases between. At least ten counts were recorded for this clonotype. As yet, its antigen is unknown. Preparation of the TCRbeta library used unique molecular identifiers. MiXCR, applied by TCRdb to the PCR reads, yields one record per CDR3 protein. The sample has 200,000 to 250,000 distinct CDR3 sequences, less than 9% seen once. The sequence was collected from a male patient between 5 and 17 years old who had a stem cell transplant for acute lymphoblastic leukemia, so the T cells may come from the graft donor. The V gene is TRBV5-1, the J gene TRBJ2-4; no firm D call. Here the sequenced sample was PBMCs, mostly from graft donor cells, taken 180 days after TCRalphabeta/CD19-depleted stem cell transplant. CDR3 nucleotide sequence: TGCGCCAACCTACAGTTAGCCAAAAACATTCAGTACTTC. Translation: CANLQLAKNIQYF.